The clone carrying this T cell receptor (beta chain) has ten or more counts. Antigen specificity is unknown. At least 6 million PBMCs were isolated per sample. Germline V gene sequence: CDR1 SEHNR, CDR2 FQNEAQ (reference sequence). V lost 5 bases and J lost 1, with 14 bases in between. This CDR3 is 15 amino acids long. The data stem from a study of blood T cells in healthy people across ages. Study-wide results and limits: Naive T cell percentage strongly correlated with TCR beta diversity.

Alongside a J-beta primer mix, a sample-barcoded 5' primer served in a second PCR lasting about 7 to 12 cycles. With 12 random nucleotides, a template-switch adaptor tagged each individual cDNA molecule. MiXCR was run by TCRdb on the 5' RACE reads, yielding one entry per CDR3 protein. The sample has around 1.7 million distinct CDR3 sequences, 28% seen once; the top ten hold about 8%. This clonotype originated in a woman aged 30 to 39 in good health. J is TRBJ2-5 and V is TRBV7-9; unclear D gene. The sequencing sample was made of blood. CDR3 DNA: TGTGCCAGCAGCCTAAATTGGAAGGGCCAAGAGACCCAGTACTTC. Translation gives CASSLNWKGQETQYF.